This T cell receptor beta chain is drawn from a study of OX40 agonist ivuxolimab in advanced cancers. Background on the study: Hepatocellular carcinoma, melanoma, renal cell or head and neck cancer was diagnosed in the dose-escalation patients. Three patients showed partial responses: one hepatocellular carcinoma and two cutaneous melanoma cases.

Notes on the study in general: Compared with others, partial responders at 0.1-3.0 mg/kg displayed clonal expansion among the lowest.

About this clone itself: The antigen is not known.

Generated by immunoSEQ multiplex PCR, the TCRdb table keeps only in-frame clones and is missing some. The sample carries fewer than 65,000 clones, approximately 90% recorded once. Patients had blood sampled at baseline and again on cycle 4 day 1 and cycle 7 day 1. Per the germline V gene, CDR1 is SEHNR and CDR2 is FQNEAQ (reference sequence). There are 15 residues in the CDR3. J gave up 7 bases and V 5 bases, and 9 bases lay outside the gene matches. This receptor was identified in an adult with an advanced solid tumor such as melanoma, head and neck, liver or kidney cancer. The sample was CD4+ or CD8+ T cells sorted from blood, taken in a trial of the OX40 agonist ivuxolimab. V and J are TRBV7-9 and TRBJ2-2; 8 positions agree with TRBD2. CDR3 protein: CASSGQAGAGGELFF. The CDR3 nucleotides read TGTGCCAGCAGCGGGCAAGCGGGAGCGGGCGGGGAGCTGTTTTTT.